These 27 T cell receptor beta chains came from one sample sequenced in a study of blood T cell repertoires in COVID-19. Produced via immunoSEQ multiplex PCR; TCRdb's table is partial and in-frame only. The data contain 65,000 to 90,000 clones, 80% to 90% of them seen just once; the ten biggest clones take up 6.3%. What was sequenced was peripheral blood. The origin of the receptors is an elderly man with COVID-19, enrolled during active disease.

The J gene is TRBJ1-1, the V gene TRBV20-1; D not resolved. CDR3 length equals 11 residues. Looked up from germline, CDR1 is DFQATT and CDR2 is SNEGSKA (reference sequence). V lost 6 bases, J lost 9 bases, and 14 bases lay in between. For the CDR3, the DNA is TGCAGTGCCCCAGACTACTCGAAAGCTTTCTTT. It specifies CSAPDYSKAFF.

This chain uses TRBV6-2 or TRBV6-3 with TRBJ2-5; 10 bases fit TRBD2. V lost 2 bases to trimming and J lost 1 base; unmatched junction nucleotides: 4. Germline CDR1 is MNHEY and CDR2 is SVGEGT. The CDR3 consists of 16 residues. CDR3 sequence: CASSYERGGPQETQYF. The DNA of the CDR3 is TGTGCCAGCAGTTACGAGCGGGGGGGGCCCCAAGAGACCCAGTACTTC.

The chain has TRBV6-5 and TRBJ1-5; 7 positions agree with TRBD1. J lost 1 base, V lost 5 bases, and 5 bases had no gene match. Germline-derived CDR1 and CDR2 are MNHEY and SVGAGI. CDR3 length: 15 amino acids. CDR3 amino acids: CASSPMDRSNQPQHF. CDR3 in DNA: TGTGCCAGCAGTCCCATGGACAGGAGCAATCAGCCCCAGCATTTT.

The J gene is TRBJ2-2, the V gene TRBV6-5; 10 nucleotides line up with TRBD1. V was pared by 7 bases and J by 4 bases, with 6 bases of the junction left unmatched. The germline CDR1 and CDR2 sequences are MNHEY and SVGAGI. The CDR3 is 15 residues long. The CDR3 DNA reads as TGTGCCAGCAATCTCCGGGACAGGGGCACCGGGGAGCTGTTTTTT. It translates to CASNLRDRGTGELFF.

The gene calls are TRBV11-3 and TRBJ2-7; D perhaps matches TRBD2 (7 bases). Germline lookup yields CDR1 SGHNT and CDR2 YENEEA. Trimming pared 0 bases from V and 5 bases from J, leaving 17 bases between. The CDR3 contains 16 residues. The CDR3 DNA reads TGTGCCAGCAGCTTAGATCGGCGGATAGGGGGGGACGAGCAGTACTTC. This encodes CASSLDRRIGGDEQYF.

V is TRBV15 and J is TRBJ1-1, with 8 bases lining up with TRBD1. CDR3 length: 15 amino acids. V was clipped by 3 bases and J by 0 bases; unmatched bases: 3. Germline V gene sequence: CDR1 LNHNV, CDR2 YYDKDF (reference sequence). This chain's CDR3 is CATSRGGQVNTEAFF. The DNA of the CDR3 is TGTGCCACCAGCAGGGGGGGACAGGTGAACACTGAAGCTTTCTTT.

DNA of the CDR3: TGCGCCAGCAGCCAAACGGTGGCTAGCGGGGGCGGGGAGCTGTTTTTT. Amino acids: CASSQTVASGGGELFF. This chain connects TRBV5-1 to TRBJ2-2, with 10 bases matching TRBD2. Germline CDR1 reads SGHRS; CDR2 reads YFSETQ. Losses at the gene ends were 4 bases for V and 7 bases for J; bases not matched to a gene: 10. The CDR3 runs 16 residues.

This rearrangement joins TRBV27 to TRBJ2-2; 12 positions match TRBD1. The CDR3 has 14 amino acids. V was clipped by 6 bases and J by 7 bases; unmatched bases: 3. CDR1 is MNHEY and CDR2 is SMNVEV in the germline V gene (reference sequence). The CDR3 DNA reads TGTGCCAGCAGGGGACAGGGGGCTGTCGGGGAGCTGTTTTTT. Its protein product is CASRGQGAVGELFF.

The rearrangement joins TRBV14 to TRBJ2-4; D ambiguous. Germline V gene sequence: CDR1 SGHDN, CDR2 FVKESK. The CDR3 is made up of 17 amino acids. The V end was cut by 4 bases, the J end by 1 base, with 17 bases between. CDR3 nucleotide sequence: TGTGCCAGCAGCCCCGGATTCAGACATATGGCCAAAAACATTCAGTACTTC. This encodes CASSPGFRHMAKNIQYF. Full variable domain (remainder filled in from reference TRBV14 and TRBJ2-4): EAGVTQFPSHSVIEKGQTVTLRCDPISGHDNLYWYRRVMGKEIKFLLHFVKESKQDESGMPNNRFLAERTGGTYSTLKVQPAELEDSGVYFCASSPGFRHMAKNIQYFGAGTRLSVL.

The chain employs TRBV28 and TRBJ1-2, with 7 bases fitting TRBD1. This CDR3 contains 15 residues. Unmatched junction bases numbered 5, after V lost 1 base and J lost 3 bases. In germline, CDR1 is MDHEN, CDR2 SYDVKM. The CDR3 here is CASSLLPQGDYGYTF. CDR3 DNA: TGTGCCAGCAGTTTATTGCCCCAGGGGGACTATGGCTACACCTTC.

V is TRBV28 and J is TRBJ1-2; D perhaps matches TRBD1 (6 bases). CDR3 length equals 14 residues. Germline CDR1 MDHEN, CDR2 SYDVKM. V was cut by 7 bases and J by 4 bases, with 16 bases left in between. The CDR3 bases are TGTGCCAGCACCTTAAGGACAGCCTTCTATGGCTACACCTTC. This sequence encodes CASTLRTAFYGYTF.

The CDR3 sequence is CASSLGDRSYGYTF. CDR3 nucleotides: TGTGCCAGCAGCTTAGGAGACAGGAGCTATGGCTACACCTTC. The V call is TRBV7-9, the J call TRBJ1-2; D might be TRBD1 (6 bases). CDR1 SEHNR and CDR2 FQNEAQ come from the germline V gene (reference sequence). Trimming pared 1 base from V and 4 bases from J, leaving 10 bases between. The CDR3 length is 14 residues.

The J gene is TRBJ2-5, the V gene TRBV7-2; 7 bases agree with TRBD1. Germline CDR1 and CDR2: SGHTA and FQGNSA. V trimming: 4 bases; J trimming: 2 bases; junction bases outside the gene matches: 4. The CDR3 runs 14 residues. CDR3 residues: CASSSPGQQETQYF. CDR3 bases: TGTGCCAGCAGCTCACCGGGACAGCAAGAGACCCAGTACTTC.

This chain links TRBV5-1 with TRBJ2-3; TRBD1 is a possible D gene (5 bases). The CDR3 is 15 amino acids. With 0 bases removed from V and 4 bases from J, the gap between germline ends came to 12 bases. Germline values: CDR1 SGHRS, CDR2 YFSETQ. The chain's CDR3 is CASSLGERRADTQYF. The CDR3 bases are TGCGCCAGCAGCTTGGGAGAACGCAGGGCAGATACGCAGTATTTT.

This chain connects TRBV7-2 to TRBJ2-2, with D uncertain. Per germline, CDR1 SGHTA and CDR2 FQGNSA. V lost 1 base, J lost 0 bases, and 6 bases lay in between. This CDR3 comprises 15 residues. CDR3 coding DNA: TGTGCCAGCAGCTTAGGGCTCACGAACACCGGGGAGCTGTTTTTT. This translates into CASSLGLTNTGELFF.

V usage is TRBV5-6 and J usage is TRBJ2-3, with 8 bases matching TRBD1. The CDR3 sequence is 17 residues long. Trimming cost V 0 bases and J 0 bases; bases outside gene matches: 6. Germline values: CDR1 SGHDT, CDR2 YYEEEE. As DNA, the CDR3 is TGTGCCAGCAGCTTGGCCTTAGCAGGGGGCAGCACAGATACGCAGTATTTT. Its translation is CASSLALAGGSTDTQYF.

The chain uses TRBV5-6 and TRBJ1-2; 11 nucleotides agree with TRBD1. Looked up from germline, CDR1 is SGHDT and CDR2 is YYEEEE. Losses at the gene ends were 4 bases for V and 3 bases for J; bases not matched to a gene: 2. The CDR3 length is 14 residues. In DNA form, the CDR3 reads TGTGCCAGCAGCGGACAGGGGGCGTACTATGGCTACACCTTC. Translating gives CASSGQGAYYGYTF.

The chain couples TRBV7-3 to TRBJ2-1, with D tentatively TRBD2 (6 bases). The CDR3 is 13 residues long. Germline V gives CDR1 SGHTA, CDR2 FQGTGA. Trimming removed 1 base at V and 10 bases at J, with 11 bases between. CDR3 sequence: CASSLRRGEEQFF. CDR3 nucleotides: TGTGCCAGCAGCTTAAGGAGGGGCGAGGAGCAGTTCTTC. The full variable domain, its missing parts supplied by reference TRBV7-3 and TRBJ2-1, is GAGVSQTPSNKVTEKGKYVELRCDPISGHTALYWYRQSLGQGPEFLIYFQGTGAADDSGLPNDRFFAVRPEGSVSTLKIQRTERGDSAVYLCASSLRRGEEQFFGPGTRLTVL.

The J gene is TRBJ1-1, the V gene TRBV18; D may be TRBD1 (5 bases). The CDR3 is made up of 13 amino acids. V lost 6 bases, J lost 8 bases, and 16 bases lay in between. Per germline, CDR1 KGHSH and CDR2 LQKENI. The CDR3 coding sequence is TGTGCCAGCTCCCTCACAGGTCCCCCAGAAGCTTTCTTT. Protein: CASSLTGPPEAFF.

The rearrangement joins TRBV7-9 to TRBJ1-5; D is unresolved. Germline-derived CDR1 and CDR2 are SEHNR and FQNEAQ (reference sequence). Trimming shortened V by 7 bases and J by 4 bases, and 14 bases separated the two germline ends. CDR3 length: 14 amino acids. The CDR3 spells CASTPSEINQPQHF. CDR3 nucleotide sequence: TGTGCCAGCACCCCTTCGGAGATAAATCAGCCCCAGCATTTT. The full variable domain, in which reference TRBV7-9 and TRBJ1-5 provide the parts outside the CDR3, is DTGVSQNPRHKITKRGQNVTFRCDPISEHNRLYWYRQTLGQGPEFLTYFQNEAQLEKSRLLSDRFSAERPKGSFSTLEIQRTEQGDSAMYLCASTPSEINQPQHFGDGTRLSIL.

The chain carries TRBV5-1 and TRBJ1-1; no clear D. The CDR3 has 14 residues. Trimming took 0 bases from V and 0 from J, leaving 6 bases between them. Germline V lookup: CDR1 SGHRS, CDR2 YFSETQ. For the CDR3, the DNA is TGCGCCAGCAGCTTGGGGCAGATGAACACTGAAGCTTTCTTT. This encodes CASSLGQMNTEAFF.

The chain links TRBV6-2 or TRBV6-3 to TRBJ1-2; D remains ambiguous. V was pared by 6 bases and J by 8 bases, with 19 bases between. Germline V gives CDR1 MNHEY, CDR2 SVGEGT. This CDR3 is 14 amino acids long. The CDR3 nucleotides are TGTGCCAGCAGCCGCGACGGCCAAGGGAGCGGCTACACCTTC. Its translation: CASSRDGQGSGYTF.

The chain employs TRBV13 and TRBJ2-7, with D possibly TRBD1 on 5 matching bases. The CDR3 is 14 amino acids. Germline V lookup: CDR1 PRHDT, CDR2 FYEKMQ (reference sequence). V was trimmed by 2 bases and J by 4 bases, leaving 12 bases between them. CDR3 in DNA: TGTGCCAGCAGCTTACGACGACAGACGTACGAGCAGTACTTC. This encodes CASSLRRQTYEQYF.

This clone was seen once. The V and J genes are TRBV19 and TRBJ1-2; 10 bases fit TRBD1. Germline V gene data show CDR1 as LNHDA and CDR2 as SQIVND (reference sequence). CDR3 length equals 15 residues. The junction had 7 bases not matched to a gene; V was cut back by 5 bases and J by 4 bases. The CDR3: CASSPRDRGGYGYTF. In nucleotides, the CDR3 is TGTGCCAGTAGTCCTCGGGACAGGGGCGGCTATGGCTACACCTTC.

In its sample, this clone was seen once. V gene TRBV27 combines with J gene TRBJ1-1, with 8 bases matching TRBD1. There are 15 residues in the CDR3. CDR1 is MNHEY, CDR2 SMNVEV, per germline (reference sequence). The V segment lost 5 bases and the J segment 1 base; nucleotides outside the gene matches: 6. The CDR3 bases are TGTGCCAGCAGTCCAAGACAGGGGACGAACACTGAAGCTTTCTTT. Protein sequence: CASSPRQGTNTEAFF.

The rearrangement joins TRBV9 to TRBJ2-5, with 11 bases that match TRBD1. The CDR3 length is 19 residues. The ends lost 0 bases at V and 1 base at J; junction bases unmatched: 11. Germline loops: CDR1 SGDLS, CDR2 YYNGEE. The CDR3 region is CASSVGGGQGGLGQETQYF. CDR3 DNA: TGTGCCAGCAGCGTAGGAGGGGGACAGGGGGGCCTGGGCCAAGAGACCCAGTACTTC.

The chain carries TRBV19 and TRBJ1-4; D is undetermined. Trimming cost V 5 bases and J 10 bases, with 11 bases left between them. CDR1 LNHDA and CDR2 SQIVND come from the germline V gene (reference sequence). The CDR3 has 12 residues. The CDR3 region is CASSPAGRKLFF. DNA for the CDR3: TGTGCCAGTAGTCCGGCAGGAAGAAAACTGTTTTTT.